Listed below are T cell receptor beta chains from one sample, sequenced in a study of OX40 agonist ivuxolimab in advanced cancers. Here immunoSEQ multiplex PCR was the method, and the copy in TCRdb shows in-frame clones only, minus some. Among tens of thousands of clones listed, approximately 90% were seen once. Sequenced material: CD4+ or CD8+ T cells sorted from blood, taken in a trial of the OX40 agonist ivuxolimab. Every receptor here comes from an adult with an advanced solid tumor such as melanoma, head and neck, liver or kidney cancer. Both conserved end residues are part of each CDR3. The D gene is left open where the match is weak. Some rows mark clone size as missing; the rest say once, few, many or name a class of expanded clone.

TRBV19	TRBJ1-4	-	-	TGTGCCAGTAGTCTCGGGGGGATGAGGGATGAAAAACTGTTTTTT	CASSLGGMRDEKLFF
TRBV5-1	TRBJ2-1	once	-	TGCGCCAGCAGCTCACAGACGGCATCCTACAATGAGCAGTTCTTC	CASSSQTASYNEQFF
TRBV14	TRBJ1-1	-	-	TGTGCCAGCAGCCAAGCAGGGCCCGCGAACACTGAAGCTTTCTTT	CASSQAGPANTEAFF
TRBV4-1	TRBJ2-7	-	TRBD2	TGCGCCAGCAGCCAAGGTTTAGCGGGAGGGTGGTCCTACGAGCAGTACTTC	CASSQGLAGGWSYEQYF
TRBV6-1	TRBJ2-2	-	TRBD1	TGTGCCAGCAGACTCCAGGGGGCCACCGGGGAGCTGTTTTTT	CASRLQGATGELFF
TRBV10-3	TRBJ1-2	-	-	TGTGCCATCAGTGAGCCCCGGACAGAGCGGATCTATGGCTACACCTTC	CAISEPRTERIYGYTF
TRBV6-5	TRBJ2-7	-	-	TGTGCCAGCAGTTACCATCTTATGGGGGCCGGCGAGCAGTACTTC	CASSYHLMGAGEQYF
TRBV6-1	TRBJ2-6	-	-	TGTGCCAGCAGTGGACAACAGGCTGGGGCCAACGTCCTGACTTTC	CASSGQQAGANVLTF
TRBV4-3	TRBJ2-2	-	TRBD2	TGCGCCAGCAGCCCGAATAGCGGGAGGGCGTTTGTGCTGTTTTTT	CASSPNSGRAFVLFF
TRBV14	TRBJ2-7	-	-	TGTGCCAGCAGCCAAGATTCGGCAGGCAGAAGCTACGAGCAGTACTTC	CASSQDSAGRSYEQYF
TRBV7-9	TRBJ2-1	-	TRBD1	TGTGCCAGCAGCTTTCCCGGGACAGGTTTACCTAGGGAGCAGTTCTTC	CASSFPGTGLPREQFF
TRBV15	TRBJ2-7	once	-	TGTGCCACCAGCAGAGATCGAGGGCCCTACGAGCAGTACTTC	CATSRDRGPYEQYF
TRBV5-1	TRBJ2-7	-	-	TGCGCCAGCAGCGGCAGGGTTAGCTCCTACGAGCAGTACTTC	CASSGRVSSYEQYF
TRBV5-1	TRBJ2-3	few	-	TGCGCCAGCAGCTTGGAGGGCACAGATACGCAGTATTTT	CASSLEGTDTQYF
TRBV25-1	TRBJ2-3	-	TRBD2	TGTGCCAGCGGGGGGGCTAGCGGGAGCACAGATACGCAGTATTTT	CASGGASGSTDTQYF
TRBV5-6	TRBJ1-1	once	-	TGTGCCAGCAGCCGACAGGAGCTACGAACACTGGGAGCTTTCTTT	CASSRQELRTLGAFF